The 23 T cell receptor beta chains reported below all come from one sample, sequenced in a study of T cells in localized non-small cell lung cancer. Sequencing was performed with immunoSEQ multiplex PCR; in TCRdb, only in-frame clones are kept and a portion is missing. The sample holds roughly 21,000 clones; 88% are singletons and the top ten take more than 25%. The specimen comprised peripheral blood mononuclear cells, sampled before any cancer treatment. The receptors stem from a male donor older than 55 with stage II lung adenocarcinoma.

This rearrangement joins TRBV5-1 to TRBJ2-1; D not resolved. V was shortened by 7 bases and J by 3 bases, with 11 bases between the two germline ends. This CDR3 has 13 amino acids. Germline loops: CDR1 SGHRS, CDR2 YFSETQ. The CDR3 nucleotides are TGCGCCAGCCGAGTTATAGGCTACAATGAGCAGTTCTTC. This translates into CASRVIGYNEQFF.

The genes are TRBV30 and TRBJ1-1; possible D gene TRBD1, 6 bases. This CDR3 has 13 residues. The V gene lost 8 bases and the J gene lost 1 base, with 14 bases spanning the gap. The germline CDR1 and CDR2 sequences are GTSNPN and SVGIG (reference sequence). The DNA of the CDR3 is TGTGCCGGGGTGGGGGCCGGGAACACTGAAGCTTTCTTT. This gives the protein CAGVGAGNTEAFF.

The chain is built from TRBV28 and TRBJ1-1, with 7 bases identical to TRBD1. The trim removed 7 bases at V and 1 base at J, leaving 3 bases unmatched. This CDR3 spans 13 amino acids. Looked up from germline, CDR1 is MDHEN and CDR2 is SYDVKM. In DNA, the CDR3 is TGTGCCAGCATCGGACAGGCGAACACTGAAGCTTTCTTT. It specifies CASIGQANTEAFF.

The chain is built from TRBV10-2 and TRBJ2-7, with D uncertain. V lost 5 bases and J 0 bases, leaving 11 bases between the germline ends. The CDR3 sequence is 14 residues long. Germline CDR1 and CDR2: WSHSY and SAAADI. The CDR3 is CASSLTRNSYEQYF. CDR3 coding DNA: TGCGCCAGCAGTCTGACCAGGAACTCCTACGAGCAGTACTTC.

This clone was seen only once. The chain couples TRBV5-1 to TRBJ1-4; a possible D gene is TRBD1 (6 bases). In germline, CDR1 is SGHRS, CDR2 YFSETQ. Trimming took off 5 bases at V and 4 bases at J, with 9 bases between the two ends. The CDR3 spans 13 residues. Written as DNA, the CDR3 is TGCGCCAGCAGGACAGGCTATAATGAAAAACTGTTTTTT. Protein: CASRTGYNEKLFF.

V usage is TRBV21-1 and J usage is TRBJ2-2; TRBD2, the table's D call, was not compared with the DNA. TRBV21-1 is annotated as a pseudogene. CDR3 length: 16 amino acids. The CDR3, as DNA: TGTGCCAGCCACCTAGCGGGAGGGCTGAACACCGGGGAGCTGTTTTTT. It encodes CASHLAGGLNTGELFF.

The chain uses TRBV27 and TRBJ2-7; 12 nucleotides align to TRBD1. The V and J ends lost 1 base and 3 bases, in that order; junction bases with no gene match: 1. The germline V gene has CDR1 MNHEY and CDR2 SMNVEV (reference sequence). The CDR3 loop spans 15 amino acids. The CDR3 protein is CASSLWDRGHYEQYF. The CDR3 DNA reads TGTGCCAGCAGTTTATGGGACAGGGGGCACTACGAGCAGTACTTC.

The V call is TRBV5-1, the J call TRBJ2-2, with TRBD1 matching over 7 bases. This CDR3 has 14 amino acids. Germline CDR1 SGHRS, CDR2 YFSETQ. The junction had 3 bases not matched to a gene; V was cut back by 1 base and J by 6 bases. The CDR3, as DNA: TGCGCCAGCAGCTTGTACAGGGGAGCCGGGGAGCTGTTTTTT. Its protein product is CASSLYRGAGELFF.

This chain uses TRBV7-9 with TRBJ2-7; 7 nucleotides align to TRBD2. CDR3 length equals 16 residues. V was pared by 3 bases and J by 5 bases, with 13 bases of the junction left unmatched. Germline CDR1 and CDR2: SEHNR and FQNEAQ (reference sequence). The CDR3 spells CASSFGSGSGVDEQYF. The CDR3 DNA reads as TGTGCCAGCAGCTTCGGGTCCGGGAGCGGGGTGGACGAGCAGTACTTC.

The count of this clone is one. This chain joins TRBV6-7 and TRBJ2-2, with unresolved D. TRBV6-7 is an ORF; its function is uncertain. This CDR3 comprises 15 residues. The V and J ends lost 6 bases and 0 bases respectively, with 11 bases between them. In DNA, the CDR3 is TGTGCCAGCAGGGGCATTGGAACGAACACCGGGGAGCTGTTTTTT. Its protein is CASRGIGTNTGELFF.

This clone was recorded only once. This chain links TRBV18 with TRBJ2-1, with no clear D. In germline, CDR1 is KGHSH, CDR2 LQKENI. This CDR3 has 13 residues. Trimming took off 3 bases at V and 6 bases at J, with 9 bases between the two ends. The CDR3 is CASSPGQSNEQFF. The CDR3 bases are TGTGCCAGCTCACCCGGCCAGAGCAATGAGCAGTTCTTC.

The chain recombines TRBV5-4 with TRBJ2-7; D is perhaps TRBD2 (5 bases). V dropped 2 bases and J dropped 4 bases, with 19 bases sitting between them. Germline V CDR1 and CDR2: SGHNT, YYREEE (reference sequence). This CDR3 is built from 16 residues. CDR3 bases: TGTGCCAGCAGCTTAGTTTACCGGGATCGGGATTACGAGCAGTACTTC. Translation: CASSLVYRDRDYEQYF.

The chain couples TRBV29-1 to TRBJ2-5; weak D call: TRBD2 (6 bases). Germline CDR1 reads SQVTM; CDR2 reads ANQGSEA. This CDR3 is 12 amino acids long. Trimming removed 4 bases at V and 6 bases at J, with 12 bases between. The CDR3 here is CSVVRGGQTQYF. Here the CDR3 DNA reads TGCAGCGTTGTTCGGGGAGGACAGACCCAGTACTTC.

This rearrangement joins TRBV7-9 to TRBJ2-7; D gene ambiguous. Germline values: CDR1 SEHNR, CDR2 FQNEAQ (reference sequence). V was clipped by 2 bases and J by 5 bases, with 10 bases between them. The CDR3 has 13 residues. The CDR3 sequence: CASSLRRGDEQYF. CDR3 DNA: TGTGCCAGCAGCTTAAGGAGAGGAGACGAGCAGTACTTC. The whole variable domain, remainder taken from reference TRBV7-9 and TRBJ2-7, is DTGVSQNPRHKITKRGQNVTFRCDPISEHNRLYWYRQTLGQGPEFLTYFQNEAQLEKSRLLSDRFSAERPKGSFSTLEIQRTEQGDSAMYLCASSLRRGDEQYFGPGTRLTVT.

The chain uses TRBV15 and TRBJ2-1; TRBD2 matches at 7 bases. Germline assignment: CDR1 LNHNV and CDR2 YYDKDF (reference sequence). The J segment lost 0 bases and the V segment lost 1 base, leaving 21 bases of the junction unmatched. The CDR3 runs 22 residues. The CDR3 region is CATSRGGSGEFAHLSSYNEQFF. The CDR3 DNA reads TGTGCCACCAGCAGAGGCGGGAGTGGAGAGTTCGCACACTTAAGCTCCTACAATGAGCAGTTCTTC.

The chain links TRBV28 to TRBJ2-7, with 12 bases identical to TRBD1. Germline loops: CDR1 MDHEN, CDR2 SYDVKM. The length of the CDR3 is 15 residues. V lost 5 bases to trimming and J lost 9 bases; unmatched junction nucleotides: 11. This chain's CDR3 is CASSSGTGGVRGQYF. CDR3 DNA sequence: TGTGCCAGCAGTAGCGGGACAGGGGGCGTGAGGGGGCAGTACTTC.

V and J are TRBV28 and TRBJ2-1; a possible D gene is TRBD1 (6 bases). CDR1 and CDR2 from the germline V gene are MDHEN and SYDVKM. The CDR3 spans 17 residues. The germline V and J ends were trimmed by 1 base and 0 bases, with 13 bases remaining between them. CDR3 DNA sequence: TGTGCCAGCAGTTTATCGGGGACATCGAGCTCCTACAATGAGCAGTTCTTC. Protein product: CASSLSGTSSSYNEQFF. Supplemented by reference TRBV28 and TRBJ2-1, the full variable domain reads DVKVTQSSRYLVKRTGEKVFLECVQDMDHENMFWYRQDPGLGLRLIYFSYDVKMKEKGDIPEGYSVSREKKERFSLILESASTNQTSMYLCASSLSGTSSSYNEQFFGPGTRLTVL.

This chain uses TRBV7-9 with TRBJ1-2; tentatively, D is TRBD1 (5 bases). Deletions cut 1 base from V and 8 bases from J, with 11 bases between. This CDR3 is 13 amino acids long. The germline gives CDR1 SEHNR, CDR2 FQNEAQ (reference sequence). The DNA of the CDR3 is TGTGCCAGCAGCTTAGGGTCGAGGGACGGCTACACCTTC. This encodes CASSLGSRDGYTF.

Notes on this clone: Other DNA variants within this sample encode the same CDR3. The CDR3 region is CASSLDRGEADEQFF. In DNA form, the CDR3 reads TGCGCCAGCAGCTTGGACAGGGGAGAAGCCGATGAGCAGTTCTTC. This rearrangement joins TRBV5-1 to TRBJ2-1; 7 nucleotides align to TRBD1. Germline trimming cut 0 bases from V and 8 bases from J; bases unmatched to any gene: 8. Germline V lookup: CDR1 SGHRS, CDR2 YFSETQ. The CDR3 consists of 15 residues.

The chain combines TRBV6-1 with TRBJ1-1; D is ambiguous. CDR1 is MNHNS, CDR2 SASEGT, per germline. Trimming stripped 8 bases from V and 1 base from J, with 11 bases between. This CDR3 has 13 residues. The CDR3: CASQARWNTEAFF. The CDR3 DNA reads as TGTGCCAGCCAGGCCCGGTGGAACACTGAAGCTTTCTTT.

The gene calls are TRBV7-2 and TRBJ2-5; D uncertain. Germline loops: CDR1 SGHTA, CDR2 FQGNSA. Trimming cost V 2 bases and J 0 bases, with 10 bases left between them. The CDR3 totals 15 residues. The CDR3 region has the DNA TGTGCCAGCAGCTTATGGGGTACAGACCAAGAGACCCAGTACTTC. Its translation is CASSLWGTDQETQYF.

This chain joins TRBV7-9 and TRBJ2-1, with D perhaps matching TRBD1 (7 bases). The CDR3 loop spans 15 amino acids. The V gene lost 5 bases and the J gene lost 6 bases, with 17 bases spanning the gap. Germline V gene sequence: CDR1 SEHNR, CDR2 FQNEAQ (reference sequence). For the CDR3, the DNA is TGTGCCAGCAGCCCCCCAGGGGGACTCCTCAATGAGCAGTTCTTC. It codes for CASSPPGGLLNEQFF.

The chain couples TRBV29-1 to TRBJ2-2, with D possibly being TRBD1 (6 bases). The germline V and J ends were trimmed by 7 bases and 6 bases, with 18 bases remaining between them. CDR3 length: 14 residues. Germline V gene data show CDR1 as SQVTM and CDR2 as ANQGSEA. CDR3 residues: CSAKLDSFSGELFF. In nucleotides, the CDR3 is TGCAGCGCCAAGCTGGACAGTTTCTCCGGGGAGCTGTTTTTT.